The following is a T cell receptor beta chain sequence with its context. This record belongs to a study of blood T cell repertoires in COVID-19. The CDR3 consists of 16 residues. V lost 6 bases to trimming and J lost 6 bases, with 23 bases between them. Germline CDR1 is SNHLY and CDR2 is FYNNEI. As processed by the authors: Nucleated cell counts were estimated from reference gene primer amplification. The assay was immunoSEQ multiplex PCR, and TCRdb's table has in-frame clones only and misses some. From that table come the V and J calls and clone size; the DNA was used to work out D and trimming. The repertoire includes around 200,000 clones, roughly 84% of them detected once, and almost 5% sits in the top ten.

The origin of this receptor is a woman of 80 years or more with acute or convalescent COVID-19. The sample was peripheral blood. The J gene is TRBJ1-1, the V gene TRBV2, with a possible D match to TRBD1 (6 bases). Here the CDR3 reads CASSAPTGGWDSEAFF. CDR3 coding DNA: TGTGCCAGCAGCGCCCCGACAGGAGGATGGGATTCTGAAGCTTTCTTT. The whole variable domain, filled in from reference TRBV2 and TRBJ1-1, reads EPEVTQTPSHQVTQMGQEVILRCVPISNHLYFYWYRQILGQKVEFLVSFYNNEISEKSEIFDDQFSVERPDGSNFTLKIRSTKLEDSAMYFCASSAPTGGWDSEAFFGQGTRLTVV.